This passage covers 16 T cell receptor beta chains from one sample sequenced in a study of beta chain features in type 1 diabetes. What was sequenced were expressed TCRB transcripts, since all of the isolated RNA had been reverse transcribed. The protocol was immunoSEQ multiplex PCR, while the TCRdb copy is restricted to in-frame clones and leaves out a portion. The profile covers approximately 400,000 clones, with roughly 16% appearing a single time and 0.019% taken by the ten largest. Sequencing was carried out using naive CD4+ T cells from blood. Receptor source: a woman aged 18 to 35 in good health.

This clone was detected only a few times. V and J are TRBV7-9 and TRBJ1-1; D is possibly TRBD1 (6 bases). V was trimmed by 5 bases and J by 0 bases, leaving 19 bases between them. The CDR3 contains 17 residues. Germline CDR1 SEHNR, CDR2 FQNEAQ (reference sequence). The CDR3 DNA follows: TGTGCCAGCAGCCCGCCCGGGACACCCCTGATGAACACTGAAGCTTTCTTT. It is translated as CASSPPGTPLMNTEAFF.

This chain uses TRBV19 with TRBJ2-3, with 9 bases identical to TRBD2. The germline V gene has CDR1 LNHDA and CDR2 SQIVND (reference sequence). J gave up 6 bases and V 5 bases, and 6 bases lay outside the gene matches. CDR3 length: 14 residues. The CDR3 DNA reads TGTGCCAGTAGTCCCGGAGGACTAGCGGATACGCAGTATTTT. Its translation: CASSPGGLADTQYF.

In its sample, this clone was seen a few times. The chain combines TRBV14 with TRBJ2-7; TRBD1 aligns across 7 bases. J lost 4 bases, V lost 3 bases, and 6 bases had no gene match. The CDR3 contains 14 residues. Germline-derived CDR1 and CDR2 are SGHDN and FVKESK. DNA for the CDR3: TGTGCCAGCAGCCACGTAAGGGGGCTATACGAGCAGTACTTC. Residues: CASSHVRGLYEQYF. The whole variable domain, remainder taken from reference TRBV14 and TRBJ2-7, is EAGVTQFPSHSVIEKGQTVTLRCDPISGHDNLYWYRRVMGKEIKFLLHFVKESKQDESGMPNNRFLAERTGGTYSTLKVQPAELEDSGVYFCASSHVRGLYEQYFGPGTRLTVT.

DNA for the CDR3: TGTGCCAGCAGCTCCGGACAGTACTATGGCTACACCTTC. Translated, it gives CASSSGQYYGYTF. V gene TRBV14 combines with J gene TRBJ1-2; TRBD1 might be the D (6 bases). The CDR3 spans 13 residues. Germline CDR1 reads SGHDN; CDR2 reads FVKESK. V lost 5 bases and J lost 3, with 10 bases in between.

In its sample, this clone was seen a few times. The same CDR3 is also encoded by other DNA sequences in this sample. V gene TRBV29-1 combines with J gene TRBJ2-7; the match to TRBD2 covers 14 bases. Germline V gene sequence: CDR1 SQVTM, CDR2 ANQGSEA. This CDR3 is built from 14 residues. V lost 6 bases, J lost 2 bases, and 3 bases stayed unmatched. The CDR3 is CSVRTSGRPYEQYF. CDR3 DNA sequence: TGCAGCGTCCGGACTAGCGGGAGGCCCTACGAGCAGTACTTC.

The chain has TRBV30 and TRBJ2-5; maybe TRBD2 (6 bases). Germline V lookup: CDR1 GTSNPN, CDR2 SVGIG (reference sequence). The CDR3 length is 12 residues. V gave up 3 bases and J gave up 7 bases, with 12 bases separating them. The CDR3 coding sequence is TGTGCCTGGAGCCTTTCGGGAGCGACCCAGTACTTC. This encodes CAWSLSGATQYF. Drawing the rest from reference TRBV30 and TRBJ2-5, the complete variable domain is SQTIHQWPATLVQPVGSPLSLECTVEGTSNPNLYWYRQAAGRGLQLLFYSVGIGQISSEVPQNLSASRPQDRQFILSSKKLLLSDSGFYLCAWSLSGATQYFGPGTRLLVL.

This clone showed up just a few times. At the DNA level, this CDR3 is encoded by other sequences in the same sample as well. The chain combines TRBV4-2 with TRBJ2-1; 12 bases fit TRBD2. Trimming at V came to 0 bases and at J to 7 bases, leaving 7 bases not matched to a gene. This CDR3 spans 17 amino acids. CDR1 and CDR2 (germline): LGHNA, YNFKEQ. CDR3: CASSQDSGTSGSNEQFF. As DNA, the CDR3 is TGTGCCAGCAGCCAAGATTCCGGGACTAGCGGGTCGAATGAGCAGTTCTTC.

This clone came up a few times. CDR3 nucleotides: TGTGCCAGCTCACCAAAGGGGGAGACCCAGTACTTC. It codes for CASSPKGETQYF. The chain couples TRBV18 to TRBJ2-5; possible D gene TRBD1, 5 bases. V was cut by 2 bases and J by 5 bases, with 6 bases left in between. CDR1 and CDR2 from the germline V gene are KGHSH and LQKENI. This CDR3 contains 12 residues.

This clone was counted a few times. The chain links TRBV5-1 to TRBJ2-1, with 7 nucleotides matching TRBD2. Germline V gives CDR1 SGHRS, CDR2 YFSETQ. The trim removed 0 bases at V and 5 bases at J, leaving 5 bases unmatched. This CDR3 region has 15 residues. CDR3 region: CASSLGGGPNNEQFF. The CDR3 DNA reads as TGCGCCAGCAGCTTGGGGGGAGGGCCGAACAATGAGCAGTTCTTC.

The genes are TRBV29-1 and TRBJ2-3, with D perhaps TRBD1 (6 bases). The germline V gene encodes CDR1 SQVTM and CDR2 ANQGSEA. CDR3 size: 15 residues. V lost 7 bases and J lost 4, with 21 bases in between. The CDR3 bases are TGCAGCGCGATGCTGGGACAAGCGAGGGCAGATACGCAGTATTTT. It yields the protein CSAMLGQARADTQYF.

The chain links TRBV6-6 to TRBJ1-1; D is unclear. V dropped 6 bases and J dropped 11 bases, with 13 bases sitting between them. Germline CDR1 reads MNHNY; CDR2 reads SVGAGI (reference sequence). This CDR3 comprises 11 residues. The DNA for the CDR3 is TGTGCCAGCAGACTAGTGAGGGAGGCTTTCTTT. Translation gives CASRLVREAFF.

V is TRBV2 and J is TRBJ2-3; possible D gene TRBD1, 7 bases. The germline V gene has CDR1 SNHLY and CDR2 FYNNEI. V lost 3 bases and J lost 5, with 21 bases in between. This CDR3 is built from 17 residues. The CDR3 nucleotides are TGTGCCAGCAGTGAGGGATACGTGCGGAGGGGGCGAGATACGCAGTATTTT. Translating it yields CASSEGYVRRGRDTQYF.

The gene calls are TRBV7-9 and TRBJ2-2; 7 bases fit TRBD1. The CDR3 is 14 residues long. J gave up 0 bases and V 11 bases, and 6 bases lay outside the gene matches. Germline loops: CDR1 SEHNR, CDR2 FQNEAQ (reference sequence). CDR3 bases: TGTGCCTCCGTCGGGACAGCGAACACCGGGGAGCTGTTTTTT. This encodes CASVGTANTGELFF.

This clone came up a few times. V is TRBV4-3 and J is TRBJ2-7; tentative D call: TRBD2 (6 bases). V was trimmed by 8 bases and J by 2 bases, leaving 10 bases between them. The CDR3 covers 12 residues. Germline V gene data show CDR1 as LGHNA and CDR2 as YSLEER. CDR3 loop: CASGGIAYEQYF. The CDR3 DNA is TGCGCCAGCGGAGGGATCGCCTACGAGCAGTACTTC.

There are a few counts of this clone. The J gene is TRBJ2-7, the V gene TRBV28; 8 bases line up with TRBD2. This CDR3 is 12 amino acids long. The J segment lost 5 bases and the V segment lost 6 bases, leaving 3 bases of the junction unmatched. Germline V gene sequence: CDR1 MDHEN, CDR2 SYDVKM. The CDR3 sequence is CASSGLANEQYF. In DNA form, the CDR3 reads TGTGCCAGCAGCGGACTAGCCAACGAGCAGTACTTC.

This clone was recorded a few times. This chain links TRBV5-1 with TRBJ2-7; TRBD2 matches at 7 bases. Germline loops: CDR1 SGHRS, CDR2 YFSETQ. V trimming: 6 bases; J trimming: 3 bases; junction bases outside the gene matches: 9. This CDR3 has 14 amino acids. The CDR3 spells CASNFASGDYEQYF. CDR3 nucleotide sequence: TGCGCCAGCAACTTCGCTAGCGGAGACTACGAGCAGTACTTC.